This TCR beta chain derives from a study of post-analysis software for immune sequencing data. Study details: The courses of disease that were included comprised relapsing-remitting, secondary progressive and progressive-relapsing multiple sclerosis.

This clonotype was seen a handful of times. Its specificity is unknown. Overall study findings and caveats: F measure showed strong co-clustering of same-batch samples. TRBV segments more frequent in patients than in controls numbered several and included TRBV5-6, TRBV5-1 and TRBV20-1. For normalized Chao1 diversity, multiple sclerosis patients scored significantly lower than controls did.

Libraries were made from TCR beta cDNA, and they carried unique molecular identifiers. cDNA molecules numbering 400,000 to 550,000 came from around 0.96 to 9.9 million T cells. TCRdb passed the PCR reads through MiXCR, listing each CDR3 protein once. Of around 770,000 distinct CDR3 sequences in the sample, 35% to 55% were seen once. Trimming took 1 base from V and 1 from J; bases not matched to a gene: 6. CDR1 and CDR2 from the germline V gene are SGHVS and FQNEAQ. This CDR3 is 16 amino acids long. V gene TRBV7-8 combines with J gene TRBJ2-7; 8 nucleotides agree with TRBD2. The sequencing input was blood. The sequence was collected from a girl under 18 with multiple sclerosis. For the CDR3, the DNA is TGTGCCAGCAGCTTAGAGTTGGCTAGCGGGTCCTACGAGCAGTACTTC. Translated: CASSLELASGSYEQYF.